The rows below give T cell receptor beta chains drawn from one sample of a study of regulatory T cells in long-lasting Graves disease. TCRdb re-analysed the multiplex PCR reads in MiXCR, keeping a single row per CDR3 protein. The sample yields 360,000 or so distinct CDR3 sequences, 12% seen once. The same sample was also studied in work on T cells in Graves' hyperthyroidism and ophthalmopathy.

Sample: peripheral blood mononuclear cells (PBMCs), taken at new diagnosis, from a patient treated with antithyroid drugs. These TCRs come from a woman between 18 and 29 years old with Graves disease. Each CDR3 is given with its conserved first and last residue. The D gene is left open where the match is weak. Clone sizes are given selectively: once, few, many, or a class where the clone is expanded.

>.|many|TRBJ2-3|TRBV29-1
TGCAGCGTTGAAGATTTACGGCAGGGTATTCCAGATACGCAGTATTTT
CSVEDLRQGIPDTQYF
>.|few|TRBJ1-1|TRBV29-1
TGCAGCGTTAAAGGTTGGGAGATGAAAGAAGCTTTCTTT
CSVKGWEMKEAFF
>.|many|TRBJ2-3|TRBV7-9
TGTGCCAGCAGCTTAGCGTCGATAGGCGGTACGCAGTATTTT
CASSLASIGGTQYF
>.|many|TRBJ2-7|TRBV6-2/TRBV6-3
TGTGCCAGCAGTGAGCAGGGTAGATCCTACGAGCAGTACTTC
CASSEQGRSYEQYF
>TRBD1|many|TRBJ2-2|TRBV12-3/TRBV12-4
TGTGCCAGCATGCCCAGGGGGACGCTGAACACCGGGGAGCTGTTTTTT
CASMPRGTLNTGELFF
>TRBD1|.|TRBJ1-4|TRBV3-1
TGTGCCAGCAGCCCGGGACAGGGTGCAACTAATGAAAAACTGTTTTTT
CASSPGQGATNEKLFF
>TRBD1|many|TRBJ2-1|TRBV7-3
TGTGCCAGCAGCTTATATGGACAGGGGAATGAGCAGTTCTTC
CASSLYGQGNEQFF
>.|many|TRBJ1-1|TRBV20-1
TGCAGTGCTATACTCGGTTCGGTGAACACTGAAGCTTTCTTT
CSAILGSVNTEAFF
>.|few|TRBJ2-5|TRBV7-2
TGTGCCAGCGCGGACCCTGGGACCCAGTACTTC
CASADPGTQYF
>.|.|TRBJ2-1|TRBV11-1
TGTGCCAGCAGCTTATACGGCAGGGACATCGGGCCGTTCTTC
CASSLYGRDIGPFF
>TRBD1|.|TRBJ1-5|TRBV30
TGTGCCTGGAGTGAGGGACAGGGGTTTCAGCCCCAGCATTTT
CAWSEGQGFQPQHF
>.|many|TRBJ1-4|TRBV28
TGTGCCAGCAGTTCGGGGGCGCCGCAAGAAAAACTGTTTTTT
CASSSGAPQEKLFF
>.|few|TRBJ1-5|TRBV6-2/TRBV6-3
TGTGCCAGCAGTCCCAGGACGGGAGCTCAGCCCCAGCATTTT
CASSPRTGAQPQHF
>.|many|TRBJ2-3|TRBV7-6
TGTGCCAGCAGCCAAGATGAGACTAGTTATGATACGCAGTATTTT
CASSQDETSYDTQYF
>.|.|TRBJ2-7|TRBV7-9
TGTGCCAGCAGCTTACTGGGAAGGCTGGACGAGCAGTACTTC
CASSLLGRLDEQYF
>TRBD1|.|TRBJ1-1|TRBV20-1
TGCAGTGCTAGAGCCTCGGAGGGGGCATCCGTACGGACTGAAGCTTTCTTT
CSARASEGASVRTEAFF
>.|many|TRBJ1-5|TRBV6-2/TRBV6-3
TGTGCCAGCACCCACGGACCGTTTGGGGGATTGCATCAGCCCCAGCATTTT
CASTHGPFGGLHQPQHF
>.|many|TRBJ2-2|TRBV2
TGTGCCGGGGATCCTGTCTCTCCGGCGTACACCGGGGAGCTGTTTTTT
CAGDPVSPAYTGELFF
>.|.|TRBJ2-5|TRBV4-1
TGCGCCAGCAGCCAAGATGCCCCATTCCAAGAGACCCAGTACTTC
CASSQDAPFQETQYF
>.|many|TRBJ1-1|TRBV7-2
TGTGCCAGCAGCTTAAGGCGCCGGAACACTGAAGCTTTCTTT
CASSLRRRNTEAFF
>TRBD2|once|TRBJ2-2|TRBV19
TGTGCCAGTTATAAGCGGGAGGCCCACACCGGGGAGCTGTTTTTT
CASYKREAHTGELFF
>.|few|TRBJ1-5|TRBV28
TGTGCCAGCAGTTTAGAGCTGGGGGGTTGGAATAGCAATCAGCCCCAGCATTTT
CASSLELGGWNSNQPQHF
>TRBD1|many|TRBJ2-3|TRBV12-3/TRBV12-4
TGTGCCAGCAGTTTACGGGCTACAGGGGCCAGCACAGATACGCAGTATTTT
CASSLRATGASTDTQYF
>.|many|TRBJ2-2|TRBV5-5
TGTGCCAGCAGCGTAAGGCTAACCGGGGAGCTGTTTTTT
CASSVRLTGELFF
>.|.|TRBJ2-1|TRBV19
TGTGCCAGTAGTATTTTAGGGTCCCGATCCCTGAATGAGCAGTTCTTC
CASSILGSRSLNEQFF
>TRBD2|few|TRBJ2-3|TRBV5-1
TGCGCCAGCAGCCCCCAGGTGCGGGGGGGACCAGATACGCAGTATTTT
CASSPQVRGGPDTQYF
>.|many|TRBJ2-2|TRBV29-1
TGCAGCGTGGCCGGGGACCCGAACACCGGGGAGCTGTTTTTT
CSVAGDPNTGELFF
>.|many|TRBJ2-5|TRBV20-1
TGCAGTGCTAGAGGAATAAACCAAGAGACCCAGTACTTC
CSARGINQETQYF